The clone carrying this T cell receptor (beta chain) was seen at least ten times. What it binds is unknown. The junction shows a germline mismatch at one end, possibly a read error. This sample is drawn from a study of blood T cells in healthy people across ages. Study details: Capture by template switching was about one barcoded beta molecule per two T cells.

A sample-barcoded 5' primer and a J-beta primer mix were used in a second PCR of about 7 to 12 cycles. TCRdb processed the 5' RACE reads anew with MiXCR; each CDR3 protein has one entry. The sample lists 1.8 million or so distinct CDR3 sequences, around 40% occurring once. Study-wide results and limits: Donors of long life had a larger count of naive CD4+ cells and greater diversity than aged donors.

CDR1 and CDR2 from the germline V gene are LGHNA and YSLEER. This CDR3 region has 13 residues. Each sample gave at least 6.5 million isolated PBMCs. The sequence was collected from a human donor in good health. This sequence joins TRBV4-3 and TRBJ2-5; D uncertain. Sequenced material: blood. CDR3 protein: CASSQDFQETQYF. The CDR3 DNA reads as TGTGCCAGCAGCCAAGATTTCCAAGAGACCCAGTACTTC.